This T cell receptor (beta chain) was obtained from a study of blood T cell repertoires in COVID-19. The participants were between about 18 and 90 years old and came from 24 US areas. Clinical histories supplied by participants themselves formed the basis of cohort assignment. This clone was picked up one time. Generated by immunoSEQ multiplex PCR, the TCRdb table keeps only in-frame clones and is missing some. The table lists under 300,000 clones, 85% to 90% of them singletons. The TCR was taken from a woman aged 55-69 years in a cohort exposed to, infected with or recovered from COVID-19 (not recorded which). Sequenced sample: PBMCs or T cells enriched from blood (not recorded which).

Here the CDR3 reads CASSAHRVQKETQYF. The CDR3 region has the DNA TGTGCCAGTAGTGCCCACAGGGTACAGAAAGAGACCCAGTACTTC. The gene calls are TRBV19 and TRBJ2-5; D might be TRBD1 (6 bases). Trimming took off 5 bases at V and 3 bases at J, with 16 bases between the two ends. This CDR3 is built from 15 residues. Germline V gene lookup returns CDR1 LNHDA and CDR2 SQIVND (reference sequence).